This T cell receptor (beta chain) derives from a study of OX40 agonist ivuxolimab in advanced cancers. Some background on the complete study: The costimulatory receptor OX40 (CD134) was targeted by ivuxolimab, a fully human IgG2 agonistic monoclonal antibody. Intravenous ivuxolimab was administered to patients every 2 weeks at six dose levels: 0.01, 0.1, 0.3, 1.5, 3 and 10 mg/kg. Of the approximately 50 dose-escalation patients, hepatocellular carcinoma was present in 19, melanoma in roughly 15, renal cell carcinoma in 9 and head and neck cancer in 9. In the dose-escalation cohort, 75% to 85% of patients were male, and the mean age was around 60 years with a range of 23 to 79. Prior anti-PD-1, anti-PD-L1 or anti-CTLA-4 therapy was permitted, and checkpoint inhibitors had been received by about 44% of dose-escalation patients. Partial responses occurred in three dose-escalation patients, of whom one had hepatocellular carcinoma and two had cutaneous melanoma. The purpose of peripheral TCRbeta sequencing was to test whether ivuxolimab changed TCR sequence diversity and led to clonal T-cell expansion. The monotherapy dose-escalation portion (N of about 49 patients) of the phase I ivuxolimab trial is reported in the paper. Summary of the overall study and its limitations: Low levels of normalized T-cell clonal expansion were also shown by some nonresponding patients. At doses of 0.1 to 3.0 mg/kg, clonal expansion of both CD4+ and CD8+ blood T cells was observed from baseline to week 6. In the 0.1-3.0 mg/kg groups, partial responders were among the patients with the lowest normalized peripheral clonal expansion, particularly in CD8+ T cells. After ivuxolimab, more expanded clones were found on average in CD8+ T cells than in CD4+ T cells. The antigen specificity of the peripheral T cells that underwent clonal expansion was not determined.

Based on the germline V gene, the CDR1 and CDR2 sequences are SGDLS and YYNGEE. V has 0 bases trimmed and J has 2 bases trimmed; junction bases matching no gene number 5. The CDR3 spans 15 residues, from the cysteine through the phenylalanine. Only the CDR3 portion is preserved as DNA: 45 bases, with reading frame beginning at the first base. Genomic DNA was isolated from the sorted cells so that the TCRbeta CDR3 region could be sequenced. The immunoSEQ Assay was used for sequencing of TCRbeta CDR3 regions. The table was pulled from immuneACCESS by TCRdb, which kept in-frame rearrangements only. Such tables lose some clones; where checked, under half of the loss comes from unresolved V genes, and the rest has no known cause. The sample profile shows around 110,000 clones; approximately 89% of them were found once. Approximately 1.1% of the sample is in the top ten clones. The trial excluded patients who had a history of autoimmune disease or were on systemic immunosuppression. Peripheral blood for TCR sequencing was collected from all dose cohorts at baseline, on cycle 4 day 1, and on cycle 7 day 1. The samples were taken from a phase I, first-in-human, multicenter, open-label dose-escalation trial of ivuxolimab. The trial enrolled adults with locally advanced or metastatic head and neck squamous cell, hepatocellular, melanoma or renal cell carcinoma. Before TCR sequencing, CD4+ T cells and CD8+ T cells from peripheral blood were sorted into separate populations.

A note on this clone: This clone's antigen is unknown. No clone much larger than this one lies a single base away; base qualities are absent.

The receptor chain draws on TRBV9 and TRBJ2-7, with 7 middle bases fitting TRBD2. Sequencing used CD4+ or CD8+ T cells sorted from blood, obtained in a trial of the OX40 agonist ivuxolimab. The receptor's source is an adult with an advanced solid tumor such as melanoma, head and neck, liver or kidney cancer. The bases are TGTGCCAGCAGCGTAGCTAGCGGAGAGACCTACGAGCAGTACTTC. The translation is CASSVASGETYEQYF.